Below are 14 T cell receptor beta chains sequenced from a single sample in a study of T cell responses to AZD1222 COVID-19 vaccine. Profiling relied on immunoSEQ multiplex PCR, and the TCRdb table lists in-frame clones only, not all of them. The sample has 150,000 to 200,000 clones; roughly nine tenths are singletons. Here the sequenced sample was peripheral blood, taken on day 0 of AZD1222 vaccination. The receptors were sampled from an adult in good health.

The chain carries TRBV7-9 and TRBJ2-1; 8 nucleotides line up with TRBD1. The V segment lost 4 bases and the J segment 10 bases; nucleotides outside the gene matches: 3. The CDR3 is made up of 12 amino acids. Germline assignment: CDR1 SEHNR and CDR2 FQNEAQ (reference sequence). The CDR3 nucleotides are TGTGCCAGCAGCTCGGACAGGGCGGAGCAGTTCTTC. As protein: CASSSDRAEQFF.

V usage is TRBV11-2 and J usage is TRBJ2-2; perhaps TRBD2 as D (6 bases). V was shortened by 1 base and J by 8 bases, with 11 bases between the two germline ends. Germline V gene lookup returns CDR1 SGHAT and CDR2 FQNNGV. The CDR3 covers 14 residues. CDR3 bases: TGTGCCAGCAGCTTAGTCTCGGCGGGAGGGGAGCTGTTTTTT. Translating gives CASSLVSAGGELFF.

This sequence joins TRBV5-1 and TRBJ2-2; D remains ambiguous. Germline values: CDR1 SGHRS, CDR2 YFSETQ. The V and J ends lost 0 bases and 4 bases respectively, with 4 bases between them. The CDR3 spans 13 residues. CDR3 bases: TGCGCCAGCAGCTTGGTAGCCACCGGGGAGCTGTTTTTT. Protein: CASSLVATGELFF.

The chain links TRBV6-6 to TRBJ2-5; the match to TRBD1 covers 8 bases. Germline lookup yields CDR1 MNHNY and CDR2 SVGAGI (reference sequence). Trimming removed 8 bases from V and 4 bases from J; junction bases left unmatched: 9. The CDR3 totals 14 residues. The DNA of the CDR3 is TGTGCCAGCGGTGACAGGGGAAGGGTAGAGACCCAGTACTTC. Translated, it gives CASGDRGRVETQYF.

The count of this clone is one. The rearrangement uses TRBV7-8 and TRBJ2-1; D is ambiguous. Deletions cut 1 base from V and 6 bases from J, with 7 bases between. Germline assignment: CDR1 SGHVS and CDR2 FQNEAQ. The CDR3 spans 13 residues. CDR3 coding DNA: TGTGCCAGCAGCTTAGGGGGTCCCAATGAGCAGTTCTTC. Amino acids: CASSLGGPNEQFF.

The rearrangement links TRBV3-1 (or the pseudogene TRBV3-2) to TRBJ1-2; 11 bases are shared with TRBD1. CDR1 LGHDT and CDR2 YNNKEL come from the germline V gene (reference sequence). Trimming cost V 4 bases and J 4 bases; bases outside gene matches: 8. This CDR3 region has 16 residues. CDR3 DNA: TGTGCCAGCAGCCCTTCCCCCGGACAGGGGGCCTATGGCTACACCTTC. It specifies CASSPSPGQGAYGYTF.

The V gene is TRBV19, the J gene TRBJ2-2; the match to TRBD1 covers 7 bases. With V trimmed by 5 bases and J by 6 bases, 3 bases remained unmatched. Looked up from germline, CDR1 is LNHDA and CDR2 is SQIVND (reference sequence). This CDR3 region has 13 residues. In DNA, the CDR3 is TGTGCCAGTAGTCACAGGGGCGCCGGGGAGCTGTTTTTT. The encoded protein is CASSHRGAGELFF.

J is TRBJ1-1 and V is TRBV27, with D uncertain. The germline CDR1 and CDR2 sequences are MNHEY and SMNVEV (reference sequence). V was shortened by 7 bases and J by 0 bases, with 12 bases between the two germline ends. This CDR3 contains 14 residues. Written as DNA, the CDR3 is TGTGCCAGCAATGGAGGCAGCGTGAACACTGAAGCTTTCTTT. Translating gives CASNGGSVNTEAFF.

The chain joins TRBV5-4 to TRBJ2-7; D may be TRBD2 (6 bases). Germline lookup yields CDR1 SGHNT and CDR2 YYREEE (reference sequence). The CDR3 contains 15 residues. With 0 bases removed from V and 0 bases from J, the gap between germline ends came to 10 bases. The CDR3: CASSLEGGNSYEQYF. For the CDR3, the DNA is TGTGCCAGCAGCTTGGAGGGCGGGAACTCCTACGAGCAGTACTTC.

This clone was observed a single time. The chain carries TRBV11-2 and TRBJ2-2; 11 nucleotides line up with TRBD2. V gave up 4 bases and J gave up 5 bases; unmatched junction bases: 6. This CDR3 has 16 amino acids. In germline, CDR1 is SGHAT, CDR2 FQNNGV. Written as DNA, the CDR3 is TGTGCCAGCAGCTCTCCTCTAGCGGGGGGTACCGGGGAGCTGTTTTTT. It encodes CASSSPLAGGTGELFF. Looking up the rest from reference TRBV11-2 and TRBJ2-2 gives the full variable domain: EAGVAQSPRYKIIEKRQSVAFWCNPISGHATLYWYQQILGQGPKLLIQFQNNGVVDDSQLPKDRFSAERLKGVDSTLKIQPAKLEDSAVYLCASSSPLAGGTGELFFGEGSRLTVL.

This clone was counted once. This chain uses TRBV28 with TRBJ1-2; D unresolved. V was pared by 6 bases and J by 6 bases, with 8 bases between. Germline-derived CDR1 and CDR2 are MDHEN and SYDVKM. The length of the CDR3 is 11 residues. The CDR3 loop reads CASSSPDGYTF. The CDR3 DNA is TGTGCCAGCAGCAGTCCCGATGGCTACACCTTC.

V and J are TRBV28 and TRBJ1-5, with 8 bases aligning to TRBD1. This CDR3 has 18 amino acids. Unmatched junction bases numbered 17, after V lost 7 bases and J lost 3 bases. Germline V gene sequence: CDR1 MDHEN, CDR2 SYDVKM. The DNA of the CDR3 is TGTGCCAGCACCTCCCCCCCTCCGACAGGGGTACACAATCAGCCCCAGCATTTT. Protein: CASTSPPPTGVHNQPQHF.

The V gene is TRBV5-1, the J gene TRBJ2-5; 10 bases are shared with TRBD1. CDR1 and CDR2 (germline): SGHRS, YFSETQ. The CDR3 runs to 13 residues. The ends lost 9 bases at V and 2 bases at J; junction bases unmatched: 4. This CDR3 reads CATRTGGQETQYF. The CDR3 region has the DNA TGCGCCACGAGGACAGGGGGACAAGAGACCCAGTACTTC.

J is TRBJ1-2 and V is TRBV18, with D tentatively TRBD1 (5 bases). CDR3 size: 15 residues. CDR1 KGHSH and CDR2 LQKENI come from the germline V gene. V dropped 3 bases and J dropped 4 bases, with 15 bases sitting between them. As DNA, the CDR3 is TGTGCCAGCTCACCCCTCAAGGGGCTCCTCTATGGCTACACCTTC. It codes for CASSPLKGLLYGYTF.